These T cell receptor beta chains were read from a single sample in a study of blood T cell repertoires in COVID-19. The repertoire was sequenced with immunoSEQ multiplex PCR; TCRdb's copy has only in-frame clones and lacks some. Of about 160,000 clones in the sample, 82% were seen once. What was sequenced was peripheral blood. All receptors derive from a woman aged 40 to 50 with COVID-19, enrolled during active disease. Both conserved end residues are part of each CDR3. D genes are given only for firm matches. Size values are once, few and many counts, or a class for expanded clones, and some rows have none.

D gene	J gene	clone size	V gene	CDR3 length	CDR3 DNA	CDR3 protein
NA	TRBJ1-2	NA	TRBV10-3	17	TGTGCCATCAGTGAAGACAGGAAAGAGGGTACCTACTATGGCTACACCTTC	CAISEDRKEGTYYGYTF
TRBD2	TRBJ2-7	NA	TRBV28	13	TGTGCCACCCTACTAGCGGGAGGTACTGAGCAGTACTTC	CATLLAGGTEQYF
TRBD2	TRBJ2-1	NA	TRBV24-1	15	TGTGCCACCAGTAGAAGCGGGAGCTTGAACAATGAGCAGTTCTTC	CATSRSGSLNNEQFF
TRBD1	TRBJ2-1	NA	TRBV27	15	TGTGCCAGCAGTTTGGCGGGACAGGGCTACAATGAGCAGTTCTTC	CASSLAGQGYNEQFF
NA	TRBJ2-7	NA	TRBV5-6	17	TGTGCCAGCAGCCCAAACCCGGGCCTCAGGGCCGCCTACGAGCAGTACTTC	CASSPNPGLRAAYEQYF
TRBD2	TRBJ2-2	NA	TRBV15	14	TGTGCCACCAGCGCGGGAGAGTACACCGGGGAGCTGTTTTTT	CATSAGEYTGELFF
TRBD1	TRBJ2-1	NA	TRBV29-1	12	TGCAGCTCCTGGACAGGGCCTAATGAGCAGTTCTTC	CSSWTGPNEQFF
NA	TRBJ1-4	few	TRBV30	14	TGTGCCTGGAGTTCCCGGCCCGGGAGTGAAAAACTGTTTTTT	CAWSSRPGSEKLFF
NA	TRBJ2-1	NA	TRBV28	11	TGTGCCAGCAGCTTAGAGGGAACTATGTTCTTC	CASSLEGTMFF
TRBD2	TRBJ2-1	NA	TRBV14	15	TGTGCCAGCGCCATCTTAGCGGGACCGGGCAATGAGCAGTTCTTC	CASAILAGPGNEQFF
NA	TRBJ2-7	NA	TRBV7-9	14	TGTGCCAGCAGCCATACAGGGAGTTTATCCGAGCAGTACTTC	CASSHTGSLSEQYF
TRBD1	TRBJ1-3	NA	TRBV6-5	15	TGTGCCAGCAGGCCGGGACAGGGCTCTGGAAACACCATATATTTT	CASRPGQGSGNTIYF
NA	TRBJ2-4	NA	TRBV9	14	TGTGCCAGCAGCGTCCGTCTAGCCAAAAACATTCAGTACTTC	CASSVRLAKNIQYF
TRBD1	TRBJ1-5	NA	TRBV6-5	15	TGTGCCAGCAGCATGGACAGGGTAGGCAGTCAGCCCCAGCATTTT	CASSMDRVGSQPQHF
NA	TRBJ1-6	NA	TRBV6-5	15	TGTGCCAGCAGTCACGGGGGGGCAGATAATTCACCCCTCCACTTT	CASSHGGADNSPLHF
TRBD2	TRBJ2-7	NA	TRBV7-9	15	TGTGCCAGCAGCCCTACTGGCGGGAGAAGTAGCGAGCAGTACTTC	CASSPTGGRSSEQYF
TRBD1	TRBJ1-6	NA	TRBV4-1	16	TGCGCCAGCAGCCCGACAGGGGGCGACTATAATTCACCCCTCCACTTT	CASSPTGGDYNSPLHF
NA	TRBJ2-3	NA	TRBV11-3	16	TGTGCCAGCAGCCGCGGGACAGAGGTCGATCGTGATACGCAGTATTTT	CASSRGTEVDRDTQYF
TRBD2	TRBJ2-5	NA	TRBV4-1	18	TGCGCCAGCAGCCGAGGACTAGCGGGAACTGCCATGCAAGAGACCCAGTACTTC	CASSRGLAGTAMQETQYF
TRBD2	TRBJ2-7	NA	TRBV7-2	14	TGTGCCAGCAGCACGGGACTAGCGGTCTACGAGCAGTACTTC	CASSTGLAVYEQYF
NA	TRBJ2-3	NA	TRBV19	10	TGTGCCAGTAGTGGAGACACGCAGTATTTT	CASSGDTQYF
NA	TRBJ1-5	NA	TRBV9	13	TGTGCCAGCAGCTCGGGGTTAGAACAGCCCCAGCATTTT	CASSSGLEQPQHF
TRBD1	TRBJ2-1	NA	TRBV19	15	TGTGCCAGTAGTATTAGGACAGGGTTGAACAATGAGCAGTTCTTC	CASSIRTGLNNEQFF
TRBD1	TRBJ1-1	NA	TRBV27	13	TGTGCCAGCAGTCTACAGGGGGGCGCTGAAGCTTTCTTT	CASSLQGGAEAFF
NA	TRBJ2-2	once	TRBV19	14	TGTGCCAGTACCCTGGGACTTATCACCGGGGAGCTGTTTTTT	CASTLGLITGELFF
NA	TRBJ2-1	NA	TRBV5-1	15	TGCGCCAGCAGCTCGAGCGGAGGCTCCTACAATGAGCAGTTCTTC	CASSSSGGSYNEQFF
NA	TRBJ2-2	once	TRBV5-8	15	TGTGCCAGCAGCACCGGACATGTTTTCCCCGGGGAGCTGTTTTTT	CASSTGHVFPGELFF
TRBD1	TRBJ1-2	NA	TRBV29-1	11	TGCAGCGTCGGGACAGGGGCTGGCTACACCTTC	CSVGTGAGYTF
TRBD2	TRBJ2-1	NA	TRBV30	16	TGTGCCTGGAGGGGCACTAGCGGGAGCTCCTACAATGAGCAGTTCTTC	CAWRGTSGSSYNEQFF
TRBD1	TRBJ2-1	NA	TRBV6-5	12	TGTGCCAGCACGACAACAGGGGGTGAGCAGTTCTTC	CASTTTGGEQFF
NA	TRBJ2-7	once	TRBV18	13	TGTGCCAGCTCTCTCAAGGCTGCGGGGGAGCAGTACTTC	CASSLKAAGEQYF
NA	TRBJ1-6	once	TRBV7-2	16	TGTGCCAGCAACCAACTATTACCCGCAGGGGTCTCACCCCTCCACTTT	CASNQLLPAGVSPLHF
NA	TRBJ2-3	NA	TRBV11-2	16	TGTGCCAGCAGCTTAGATCTGACGGGTGTTGCAGATACGCAGTATTTT	CASSLDLTGVADTQYF
TRBD1	TRBJ1-1	NA	TRBV30	14	TGTGCCTGGGGAAAGGACAGGATTAACACTGAAGCTTTCTTT	CAWGKDRINTEAFF
TRBD2	TRBJ2-3	NA	TRBV6-5	15	TGTGCCAGCAGAATTAGCGGGGGCGGCACAGATACGCAGTATTTT	CASRISGGGTDTQYF
TRBD1	TRBJ2-7	NA	TRBV7-9	15	TGTGCCAGCAGCTTAGGTGGAGCAGGGGGCGACGAGCAGTACTTC	CASSLGGAGGDEQYF
TRBD2	TRBJ2-1	few	TRBV27	15	TGTGCCAGCAGTTTATCAGCGGGAGCCAACAATGAGCAGTTCTTC	CASSLSAGANNEQFF
NA	TRBJ2-3	NA	TRBV2	15	TGTGCCAGCAGTTCGGCGGCCGGATGGACAGATACGCAGTATTTT	CASSSAAGWTDTQYF
TRBD1	TRBJ1-6	few	TRBV2	16	TGTGCCAGCAGTTCACGGACAGGCAAAAATAATTCACCCCTCCACTTT	CASSSRTGKNNSPLHF
NA	TRBJ1-2	NA	TRBV5-4	14	TGTGCCAGCAGAGAATCTACAGGAAGACTTGGCTACACCTTC	CASRESTGRLGYTF
TRBD1	TRBJ1-6	once	TRBV5-5	14	TGTGCCAGCAACGTCGGGACAGGCAATTCACCCCTCCACTTT	CASNVGTGNSPLHF
TRBD2	TRBJ2-1	NA	TRBV29-1	13	TGCAGCGTTGATTCTAGCGGGACCCCCAGGCGGTTCTTC	CSVDSSGTPRRFF
TRBD1	TRBJ1-1	NA	TRBV6-6	15	TGTGCCAGCAGAGTGACAGGGACTTATAACACTGAAGCTTTCTTT	CASRVTGTYNTEAFF
NA	TRBJ2-7	NA	TRBV5-1	13	TGCGCCAGCAGCTTGGACAGGGCTAGGGAGCAGTACTTC	CASSLDRAREQYF
TRBD1	TRBJ2-3	NA	TRBV4-1	16	TGCGCCAGCAGCCAATTTACAGGGGTAAGCACAGATACGCAGTATTTT	CASSQFTGVSTDTQYF
NA	TRBJ1-5	NA	TRBV4-2	13	TGTGCCAGCAGCCAACAGGGCAATCAGCCCCAGCATTTT	CASSQQGNQPQHF
NA	TRBJ1-3	NA	TRBV18	14	TGTGCCAGCTCACCACTGGCAGGGTCCGACACCATATATTTT	CASSPLAGSDTIYF
NA	TRBJ1-2	NA	TRBV7-2	14	TGTGCCAGCAGCTTAAGCGTCCGGCAGTATGGCTACACCTTC	CASSLSVRQYGYTF
TRBD2	TRBJ2-7	NA	TRBV28	13	TGTGCCAGCAGTTTATTACTAGCGTATGAGCAGTACTTC	CASSLLLAYEQYF